This T cell receptor (beta chain) was sequenced for a study of cytomegalovirus exposure and HLA in healthy donors. Clones were read by immunoSEQ multiplex PCR, and TCRdb kept only the in-frame ones, dropping some. The sample lists almost 75,000 clones; about 85% were seen once. Germline assignment: CDR1 LNHDA and CDR2 SQIVND (reference sequence). V was pared by 7 bases and J by 8 bases, with 15 bases between. The CDR3 loop spans 13 amino acids. The sequence derives from a man aged 30-40 years in good health and CMV-seronegative. The chain is built from TRBV19 and TRBJ2-1; possible D gene TRBD2, 6 bases. Sequencing was done on a sample of PBMCs. This chain's CDR3 is CASKGSGDDEQFF. CDR3 bases: TGTGCCAGTAAGGGTAGCGGAGACGATGAGCAGTTCTTC. Supplemented by reference TRBV19 and TRBJ2-1, the full variable domain reads DGGITQSPKYLFRKEGQNVTLSCEQNLNHDAMYWYRQDPGQGLRLIYYSQIVNDFQKGDIAEGYSVSREKKESFPLTVTSAQKNPTAFYLCASKGSGDDEQFFGPGTRLTVL.